This T cell receptor beta chain is drawn from a study of OX40 agonist ivuxolimab in advanced cancers. Study background: Recorded diagnoses for dose-escalation patients were hepatocellular carcinoma, melanoma, renal cell or head and neck cancer.

Samples of blood were obtained at baseline, on cycle 4 day 1, and on cycle 7 day 1. Whole-study findings and limits: Relative to CD4+ cells, CD8+ T cells on average had more expanded clones. Researchers did not establish what antigens the expanded peripheral T cells target.

A word on this clone: The antigen remains undetermined.

V gave up 4 bases and J gave up 1 base, with 11 bases separating them. Germline-derived CDR1 and CDR2 are MNHNS and SASEGT. This CDR3 spans 15 amino acids. Sequencing used immunoSEQ multiplex PCR; TCRdb keeps in-frame clones, though not all of them. The sample contains roughly 79,000 clones, about 90% of which appear only once. This receptor was identified in an adult with an advanced solid tumor such as melanoma, head and neck, liver or kidney cancer. The chain is built from TRBV6-1 and TRBJ1-3, with D possibly matching TRBD1 (5 bases). The sequencing here drew on CD4+ or CD8+ T cells sorted from blood, taken in a trial of the OX40 agonist ivuxolimab. In DNA, the CDR3 is TGTGCCAGCAGTGGTGGGACCGCGTCTGGAAACACCATATATTTT. Translating gives CASSGGTASGNTIYF.